The rows below give T cell receptor beta chains drawn from one sample of a study of cytomegalovirus exposure and HLA in healthy donors. Profiling relied on immunoSEQ multiplex PCR, and the TCRdb table lists in-frame clones only, not all of them. This repertoire shows 150,000 to 200,000 clones, around 78% found once; its top ten account for roughly 15%. Sequencing was carried out using PBMCs. Receptor source: a woman in her 30s in good health and CMV-seropositive. The CDR3 runs from the conserved cysteine through the conserved F or W. D genes are given only for firm matches. Size values are once, few and many counts, or a class for expanded clones, and some rows have none.

v_gene	d_gene	abundance	j_gene	CDR3aa	CDR3nt
TRBV11-2	TRBD2	-	TRBJ2-7	CASSPGLVRYEQYF	TGTGCCAGCAGCCCGGGACTAGTTCGGTACGAGCAGTACTTC
TRBV27	-	-	TRBJ2-1	CASSFSEFRYSEQFF	TGTGCCAGCAGTTTCTCCGAGTTTCGGTATAGTGAGCAGTTCTTC
TRBV6-1	TRBD1	-	TRBJ2-3	CASSLDRGTDTQYF	TGTGCCAGCAGCTTGGACAGGGGCACAGATACGCAGTATTTT
TRBV10-3	TRBD2	-	TRBJ2-1	CAISEWLAGEEFF	TGTGCCATCAGTGAGTGGCTAGCGGGGGAGGAGTTCTTC
TRBV9	TRBD1	-	TRBJ2-3	CASSPRDRTDTQYF	TGTGCCAGCAGCCCCCGGGACAGGACAGATACGCAGTATTTT
TRBV7-3	-	-	TRBJ2-1	CASSLDRNNEQFF	TGTGCCAGCAGCTTAGACAGGAACAATGAGCAGTTCTTC
TRBV28	TRBD1	few	TRBJ2-7	CASMVRQGVGEQYF	TGTGCCAGCATGGTCCGACAGGGGGTGGGCGAGCAGTACTTC
TRBV29-1	-	-	TRBJ1-2	CSAPRRGGGGYTF	TGCAGCGCCCCCCGGAGGGGCGGGGGGGGCTACACCTTC
TRBV5-1	-	-	TRBJ2-7	CASSSTSSYEQYF	TGCGCCAGCAGCTCGACTAGCTCCTACGAGCAGTACTTC
TRBV4-3	TRBD2	-	TRBJ2-5	CASSHVLAETQYF	TGCGCCAGCAGCCACGTACTAGCGGAGACCCAGTACTTC
TRBV19	-	-	TRBJ1-1	CASSLGNTEAFF	TGTGCCAGTAGTCTCGGGAACACTGAAGCTTTCTTT
TRBV6-1	-	-	TRBJ2-5	CASSPVRSQETQYF	TGTGCCAGCAGCCCCGTGCGGTCGCAAGAGACCCAGTACTTC
TRBV20-1	TRBD2	-	TRBJ2-3	CSALAGDTQYF	TGCAGTGCCTTAGCGGGAGATACGCAGTATTTT
TRBV7-9	-	few	TRBJ2-2	CASSLQGRTGELFF	TGTGCCAGCAGCCTTCAGGGGAGAACCGGGGAGCTGTTTTTT
TRBV5-5	-	-	TRBJ1-3	CASSFSGSVFSGNTIYF	TGTGCCAGCAGCTTTTCCGGCAGCGTCTTCTCTGGAAACACCATATATTTT
TRBV6-5	-	-	TRBJ1-2	CASSYLRGNNYGYTF	TGTGCCAGCAGCTACCTTAGGGGGAATAACTATGGCTACACCTTC
TRBV7-2	-	-	TRBJ2-7	CASSLYNGGAGEQYF	TGTGCCAGCAGCTTATATAATGGGGGGGCGGGGGAGCAGTACTTC
TRBV28	-	-	TRBJ1-3	CASSMIRETGNTIYF	TGTGCCAGCAGTATGATCAGGGAAACTGGAAACACCATATATTTT
TRBV5-1	-	once	TRBJ1-6	CASSPPYRNSPLHF	TGCGCCAGCAGCCCCCCTTACAGGAATTCACCCCTCCACTTT
TRBV10-3	TRBD2	-	TRBJ2-7	CAISESKAGKGPEQYF	TGTGCCATCAGTGAGTCTAAAGCGGGGAAGGGACCCGAGCAGTACTTC
TRBV9	-	-	TRBJ2-1	CASSVGDNYNEQFF	TGTGCCAGCAGCGTAGGTGACAACTACAATGAGCAGTTCTTC
TRBV2	TRBD1	-	TRBJ2-7	CASSSRTGLTYEQYF	TGTGCCAGCAGTTCCCGGACAGGCCTGACCTACGAGCAGTACTTC
TRBV7-3	TRBD2	once	TRBJ2-5	CASSLVAGRQETQYF	TGTGCCAGCAGCTTAGTAGCGGGGCGGCAAGAGACCCAGTACTTC
TRBV7-9	-	-	TRBJ1-5	CASSLEDYQPQHF	TGTGCCAGCAGCCTAGAAGACTATCAGCCCCAGCATTTT